This paragraph reports one TCR beta chain. The CDR3 is 16 residues long. Germline V gene data show CDR1 as MDHEN and CDR2 as SYDVKM. V was pared by 2 bases and J by 0 bases, with 11 bases between. This specimen comes from a study of blood T cell repertoires in COVID-19. The overall study: PBMCs, B-cell-depleted T cells, or T cells were the source of the cDNA or gDNA that made up the material.

In the original workflow: Scientists estimated how many nucleated cells there were by amplifying reference gene primers. Profiled with immunoSEQ multiplex PCR; TCRdb holds only in-frame clones, not every one. Clone size and the V and J calls come from that table; the DNA yielded D and trimming. Here the sample spans around 130,000 clones, 75% to 90% being singletons. The V call is TRBV28, the J call TRBJ2-1; no reliable D call. This clonotype was sampled from a man aged 55 to 70 with active or convalescent COVID-19. The specimen was peripheral blood. The CDR3 spells CASSLPLLRSYNEQFF. The CDR3 DNA reads TGTGCCAGCAGTTTACCACTGCTTCGCTCCTACAATGAGCAGTTCTTC.